This entry features one T cell receptor (beta chain) sequence. This record comes from a study of blood T cell repertoires in COVID-19. This CDR3 is built from 17 residues. Germline CDR1 reads SEHNR; CDR2 reads FQNEAQ (reference sequence). V was shortened by 1 base and J by 2 bases, with 15 bases between the two germline ends. The authors' processing: Amplification with reference gene primers provided the estimates of nucleated cell counts. Assay used: immunoSEQ multiplex PCR; TCRdb lists only in-frame clones, some missing. That table supplies the V and J calls and clone size; D and trimming were determined from the DNA. The sample holds approximately 33,000 clones; 75% to 90% are singletons and the top ten take approximately 20%.

The chain uses TRBV7-9 and TRBJ2-1; a possible D gene is TRBD1 (6 bases). This TCR came from a man between 65 and 79 years old with acute or convalescent COVID-19. The specimen was peripheral blood. DNA of the CDR3: TGTGCCAGCAGCTTAGTGCCAGCGTCAGGGGCCTACAATGAGCAGTTCTTC. Its protein is CASSLVPASGAYNEQFF.